This T cell receptor beta chain derives from a study of blood T cell repertoires in COVID-19. The study drew participants aged roughly 18 to 95 years from around 24 US areas. Measured with immunoSEQ multiplex PCR; TCRdb has only the in-frame clones, and not every one. The sample includes some 490,000 clones, 80% to 90% seen only once; the top ten take 8% to 9.5%. The source is a woman aged 60-70 years who had recovered from COVID-19. Sequences were obtained from PBMCs or T cells enriched from blood (not recorded which).

This CDR3 reads CASSQDSPQTGPNPEAFF. The CDR3 coding sequence is TGTGCCAGCAGCCAAGATAGTCCCCAGACAGGTCCCAACCCTGAAGCTTTCTTT. This rearrangement joins TRBV14 to TRBJ1-1; possible D gene TRBD1, 6 bases. Germline CDR1 reads SGHDN; CDR2 reads FVKESK. The CDR3 has 18 residues. V was pared by 0 bases and J by 6 bases, with 23 bases between.